This T cell receptor (beta chain) was recorded in a study of T cell repertoires in cytomegalovirus infection. The sample holds a few counts of this clonotype. TCRdb itself ran the reads through MiXCR, one entry per CDR3 protein. The sample has 150,000 to 200,000 distinct CDR3 sequences, 28% seen once; the top ten hold roughly 32%. This CDR3 has 15 residues. Trimming took 0 bases from V and 1 from J, leaving 4 bases between them. In germline, CDR1 is MNHEY, CDR2 SVGEGT. The specimen was PBMCs. The TCR comes from a human donor in good health (CMV status not recorded). Some clones in this sample may be carry-over from other donors' samples. V and J are TRBV6-2 or TRBV6-3 and TRBJ2-6; D is undetermined. Here the CDR3 DNA reads TGTGCCAGCAGTTACTCGGAATCTGGGGCCAACGTCCTGACTTTC. Protein: CASSYSESGANVLTF.